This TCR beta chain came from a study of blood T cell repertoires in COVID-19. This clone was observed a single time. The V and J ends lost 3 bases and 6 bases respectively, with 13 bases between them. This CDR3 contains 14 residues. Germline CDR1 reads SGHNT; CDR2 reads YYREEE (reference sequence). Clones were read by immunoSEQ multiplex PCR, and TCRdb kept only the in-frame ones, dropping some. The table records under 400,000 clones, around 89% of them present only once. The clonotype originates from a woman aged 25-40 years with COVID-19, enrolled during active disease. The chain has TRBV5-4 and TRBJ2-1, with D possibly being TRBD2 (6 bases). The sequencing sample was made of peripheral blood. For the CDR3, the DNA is TGTGCCAGCAGCTGGGGACTCCGTTTCAATGAGCAGTTCTTC. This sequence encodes CASSWGLRFNEQFF.